Listed below are T cell receptor beta chains from one sample, sequenced in a study of CD8 T cells in Susac syndrome. In TCRdb, the immunoSEQ multiplex PCR reads were re-called with MiXCR into one record per CDR3 protein. The data contain 75,000 to 100,000 distinct CDR3 sequences, roughly 94% of them singletons. The source material was CD8+ T cells from PBMCs. These receptors were taken from a human donor in good health. Each CDR3 is given with its conserved first and last residue. D genes are given only for firm matches. Part of the rows lack a size; the others show once, few, many or a class for expanded clones.

J gene | V gene | clone size | D gene | CDR3 length | CDR3 protein | CDR3 DNA
TRBJ1-1 | TRBV29-1 | . | . | 13 | CSVGETTYAEAFF | TGCAGCGTTGGAGAAACGACGTACGCTGAAGCTTTCTTT
TRBJ2-1 | TRBV3-1 | . | TRBD2 | 16 | CASSQVWGGDYNEQFF | TGTGCCAGCAGCCAAGTTTGGGGGGGGGATTACAATGAGCAGTTCTTC
TRBJ1-4 | TRBV9 | . | TRBD1 | 17 | CASSGETGVGLNEKLFF | TGTGCCAGCAGCGGCGAGACAGGGGTTGGTTTGAACGAAAAACTGTTTTTT
TRBJ2-1 | TRBV29-1 | . | TRBD2 | 14 | CSVEASGDYNEQFF | TGCAGCGTTGAGGCTAGCGGGGACTACAATGAGCAGTTCTTC
TRBJ1-6 | TRBV5-4 | . | . | 15 | CASSRILRDPTPLHF | TGTGCCAGCAGCAGGATACTCCGGGATCCCACACCCCTCCACTTT
TRBJ2-1 | TRBV5-1 | . | TRBD2 | 14 | CASSPAGGYNEQFF | TGCGCCAGCAGCCCAGCGGGGGGGTACAATGAGCAGTTCTTC
TRBJ1-5 | TRBV6-5 | . | . | 15 | CASSSGEGGNQPQHF | TGTGCCAGCAGCTCCGGTGAGGGTGGCAATCAGCCCCAGCATTTT
TRBJ2-1 | TRBV5-4 | . | . | 13 | CASSPQRYNEQFF | TGTGCCAGCAGCCCCCAGAGATACAATGAGCAGTTCTTC
TRBJ1-5 | TRBV28 | . | . | 17 | CASSSGGFSGGNQPQHF | TGTGCCAGCAGTTCCGGAGGGTTCTCCGGTGGCAATCAGCCCCAGCATTTT
TRBJ2-1 | TRBV18 | . | TRBD1 | 12 | CAGTGLYNEQFF | TGTGCCGGGACAGGGTTATACAATGAGCAGTTCTTC
TRBJ2-2 | TRBV28 | . | TRBD2 | 15 | CASRISGRNYGELFF | TGTGCCAGCAGGATTAGCGGGAGAAACTACGGGGAGCTGTTTTTT
TRBJ2-6 | TRBV27 | . | TRBD1 | 15 | CAAGQGTTGANVLTF | TGTGCCGCGGGACAGGGCACAACTGGGGCCAACGTCCTGACTTTC
TRBJ2-1 | TRBV27 | . | TRBD2 | 16 | CASSYPTSGGAWEQFF | TGTGCCAGCAGCTACCCGACTAGCGGGGGGGCCTGGGAGCAGTTCTTC
TRBJ1-4 | TRBV9 | . | TRBD1 | 15 | CASSARQGGNEKLFF | TGTGCCAGCAGCGCGCGACAGGGAGGGAATGAAAAACTGTTTTTT
TRBJ1-1 | TRBV20-1 | . | . | 14 | CSARDLTGNTEAFF | TGCAGTGCTAGAGACCTGACAGGGAACACTGAAGCTTTCTTT
TRBJ2-1 | TRBV15 | . | . | 15 | CATSSGQNSYNEQFF | TGTGCCACCAGCAGTGGACAGAACTCCTACAATGAGCAGTTCTTC
TRBJ1-1 | TRBV27 | . | . | 14 | CASSGQTQGTEAFF | TGTGCCAGCAGTGGACAGACACAGGGAACTGAAGCTTTCTTT
TRBJ2-7 | TRBV4-1 | . | . | 15 | CASSQGRGTLFEQYF | TGCGCCAGCAGCCAAGGACGGGGGACACTGTTCGAGCAGTACTTC
TRBJ1-5 | TRBV6-5 | . | TRBD1 | 14 | CASRERQGHQPQHF | TGTGCCAGCAGGGAGCGACAGGGTCATCAGCCCCAGCATTTT
TRBJ2-1 | TRBV12-5 | . | . | 16 | CASGSDFLGHYNEQFF | TGTGCTAGTGGTTCCGACTTCTTGGGCCACTACAATGAGCAGTTCTTC
TRBJ2-6 | TRBV5-1 | . | TRBD2 | 20 | CASSWGLRLAEVSGANVLTF | TGCGCCAGCAGCTGGGGTCTAAGGCTAGCGGAAGTCTCTGGGGCCAACGTCCTGACTTTC
TRBJ2-5 | TRBV29-1 | . | . | 15 | CSVEGTGQNQETQYF | TGCAGCGTTGAAGGTACGGGACAAAATCAAGAGACCCAGTACTTC
TRBJ2-3 | TRBV4-3 | few | . | 14 | CASSQEGAADTQYF | TGCGCCAGCAGCCAAGAGGGAGCGGCAGATACGCAGTATTTT
TRBJ1-1 | TRBV2 | . | . | 16 | CASSRGQAVANTEAFF | TGTGCCAGCAGCCGCGGCCAGGCTGTAGCGAATACTGAAGCTTTCTTT
TRBJ2-1 | TRBV24-1 | . | TRBD1 | 15 | CATGLGTGAFNEQFF | TGTGCCACCGGTCTAGGGACAGGGGCTTTCAATGAGCAGTTCTTC
TRBJ2-2 | TRBV20-1 | once | . | 17 | CSARDGSTEPNTGELFF | TGCAGTGCTAGAGATGGGAGCACAGAGCCGAACACCGGGGAGCTGTTTTTT
TRBJ2-7 | TRBV29-1 | . | TRBD1 | 12 | CSVEGQYYEQYF | TGCAGCGTTGAGGGACAGTACTACGAGCAGTACTTC
TRBJ2-1 | TRBV27 | . | . | 14 | CASSLSARANEQFF | TGTGCCAGCAGTTTATCCGCTAGGGCCAATGAGCAGTTCTTC
TRBJ2-1 | TRBV7-9 | . | . | 14 | CASSLVRTVNEQFF | TGTGCCAGCAGCTTAGTCAGGACAGTCAATGAGCAGTTCTTC
TRBJ2-1 | TRBV27 | . | . | 17 | CASSLSGPGLAYNEQFF | TGTGCCAGCAGTTTATCGGGCCCGGGACTGGCATACAATGAGCAGTTCTTC
TRBJ1-2 | TRBV3-1 | once | . | 14 | CASSLRTRNYGYTF | TGTGCCAGCAGCCTAAGAACACGAAACTATGGCTACACCTTC
TRBJ2-4 | TRBV12-3/TRBV12-4 | . | . | 14 | CASSFGQYPNIQYF | TGTGCCAGCAGTTTTGGACAGTATCCCAACATTCAGTACTTC
TRBJ2-5 | TRBV7-8 | . | TRBD2 | 15 | CASSLVLAGMETQYF | TGTGCCAGCAGCTTAGTCCTAGCGGGTATGGAGACCCAGTACTTC
TRBJ2-3 | TRBV24-1 | . | . | 14 | CATSLEGSTDTQYF | TGTGCCACCAGTTTGGAGGGGAGCACAGATACGCAGTATTTT
TRBJ1-1 | TRBV29-1 | once | TRBD1 | 15 | CSVPSPGQGGFGAFF | TGCAGCGTCCCCAGCCCGGGACAGGGGGGTTTTGGAGCTTTCTTT
TRBJ1-5 | TRBV12-5 | . | TRBD1 | 15 | CASGLTSGGSQPQHF | TGTGCTAGTGGTTTGACTTCAGGGGGCTCTCAGCCCCAGCATTTT